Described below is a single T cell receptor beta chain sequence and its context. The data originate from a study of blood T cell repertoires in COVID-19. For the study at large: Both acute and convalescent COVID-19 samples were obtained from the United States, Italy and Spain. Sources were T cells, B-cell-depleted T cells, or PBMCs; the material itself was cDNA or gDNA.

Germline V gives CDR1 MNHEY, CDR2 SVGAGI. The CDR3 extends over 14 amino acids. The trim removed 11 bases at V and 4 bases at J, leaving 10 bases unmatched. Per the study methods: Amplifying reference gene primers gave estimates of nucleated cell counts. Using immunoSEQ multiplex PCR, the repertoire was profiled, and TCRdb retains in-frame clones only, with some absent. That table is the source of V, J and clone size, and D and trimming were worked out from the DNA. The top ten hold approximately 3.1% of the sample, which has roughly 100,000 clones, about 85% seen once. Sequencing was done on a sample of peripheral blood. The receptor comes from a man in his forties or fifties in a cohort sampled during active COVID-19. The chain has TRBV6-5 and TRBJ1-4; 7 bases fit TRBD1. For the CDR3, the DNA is TGTGCCGGCGAAACCGGGACAGTTAATGAAAAACTGTTTTTT. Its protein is CAGETGTVNEKLFF.